These T cell receptor beta chains were read from a single sample in a study of blood T cell repertoires in COVID-19. Sequenced by immunoSEQ multiplex PCR; TCRdb stores in-frame clones only, minus some. The sample holds roughly 220,000 clones; around 82% are singletons and the top ten take approximately 4.3%. Material for sequencing was PBMCs or T cells enriched from blood (not recorded which). The receptors shown here come from a young man with acute COVID-19. The CDR3 runs from the conserved cysteine through the conserved F or W. The D gene is left open where the match is weak. Clone sizes are given selectively: once, few, many, or a class where the clone is expanded.

size: .; V: TRBV6-5; J: TRBJ1-1; D: .; DNA: TGTGCCAGCAGGAAAGGGGGATCGGGGACTGAAGCTTTCTTT; CDR3: CASRKGGSGTEAFF
size: .; V: TRBV7-6; J: TRBJ1-3; D: .; DNA: TGTGCCAGCAGCTTAGTGGGGGGGCCTGGAAACACCATATATTTT; CDR3: CASSLVGGPGNTIYF
size: .; V: TRBV4-1; J: TRBJ1-1; D: .; DNA: TGCGCCAGCAGCCAAGAAGAGAGGAATACTGAAGCTTTCTTT; CDR3: CASSQEERNTEAFF
size: .; V: TRBV19; J: TRBJ2-3; D: TRBD1; DNA: TGTGCCAGTAGTATAATCACAGGGGGGAGCACAGATACGCAGTATTTT; CDR3: CASSIITGGSTDTQYF
size: once; V: TRBV14; J: TRBJ1-2; D: .; DNA: TGTGCCAGCAGCCCCCGGCAGGCCTATGGCTACACCTTC; CDR3: CASSPRQAYGYTF
size: .; V: TRBV6-5; J: TRBJ2-1; D: TRBD1; DNA: TGTGCCAGCAGGATGACAGGGGGCGTCTACAATGAGCAGTTCTTC; CDR3: CASRMTGGVYNEQFF
size: .; V: TRBV18; J: TRBJ1-1; D: .; DNA: TGTGCCAGCTCACCACCGAGGCAGTTGAACACTGAAGCTTTCTTT; CDR3: CASSPPRQLNTEAFF
size: .; V: TRBV9; J: TRBJ1-1; D: .; DNA: TGTGCCAGCAGCGCCACGGGACACCTGAACACTGAAGCTTTCTTT; CDR3: CASSATGHLNTEAFF
size: .; V: TRBV5-1; J: TRBJ1-1; D: .; DNA: TGCGCCAGCAGCCTGACGGGCACTGAAGCTTTCTTT; CDR3: CASSLTGTEAFF
size: .; V: TRBV7-3; J: TRBJ2-5; D: TRBD1; DNA: TGTGCCAGCAGCTTAGGGACAGGGTTCCAAGAGACCCAGTACTTC; CDR3: CASSLGTGFQETQYF
size: few; V: TRBV6-1; J: TRBJ1-2; D: TRBD1; DNA: TGTGCCAGCAGTGACGGACAGGATCTCGGCTACACCTTC; CDR3: CASSDGQDLGYTF
size: .; V: TRBV12-3/TRBV12-4; J: TRBJ2-7; D: TRBD1; DNA: TGTGCCAGCAGTTACAGGGGGGAGCAGTACTTC; CDR3: CASSYRGEQYF
size: few; V: TRBV3-1/TRBV3-2; J: TRBJ2-2; D: TRBD2; DNA: TGTGCCAGCAGCTTGCTGACTAGCGGGGGGAGCGGGGAGCTGTTTTTT; CDR3: CASSLLTSGGSGELFF
size: .; V: TRBV5-1; J: TRBJ1-1; D: TRBD1; DNA: TGCGCCAGCAGCTTGGAGGGGACAGGGAGTTGGACTGAAGCTTTCTTT; CDR3: CASSLEGTGSWTEAFF
size: .; V: TRBV25-1; J: TRBJ1-2; D: .; DNA: TGTGCCAGCAGAACCGCCCGGGGGCGGGGGGGCTACACCTTC; CDR3: CASRTARGRGGYTF
size: .; V: TRBV27; J: TRBJ1-2; D: .; DNA: TGTGCCAGCAGTTGGACACCGGGCAATAATGGCTACACCTTC; CDR3: CASSWTPGNNGYTF